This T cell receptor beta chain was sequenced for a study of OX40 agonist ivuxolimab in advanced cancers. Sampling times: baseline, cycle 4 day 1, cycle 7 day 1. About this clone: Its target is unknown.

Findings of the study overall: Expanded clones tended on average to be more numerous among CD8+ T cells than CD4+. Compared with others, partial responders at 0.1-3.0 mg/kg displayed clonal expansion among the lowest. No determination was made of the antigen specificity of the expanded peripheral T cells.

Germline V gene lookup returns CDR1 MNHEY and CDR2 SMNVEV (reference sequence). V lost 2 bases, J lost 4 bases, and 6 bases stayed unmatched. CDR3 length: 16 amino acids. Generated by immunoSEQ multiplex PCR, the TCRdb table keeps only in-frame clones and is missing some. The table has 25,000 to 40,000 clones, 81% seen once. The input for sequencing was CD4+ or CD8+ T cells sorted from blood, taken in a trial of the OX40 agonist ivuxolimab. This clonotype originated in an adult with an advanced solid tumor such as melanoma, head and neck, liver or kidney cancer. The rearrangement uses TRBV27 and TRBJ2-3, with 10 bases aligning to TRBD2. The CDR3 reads CASSLAPLAGADTQYF. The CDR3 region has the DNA TGTGCCAGCAGTTTAGCTCCCCTAGCGGGAGCAGATACGCAGTATTTT.